The clone carrying this T cell receptor (beta chain) was seen many times. Antigen: not known. These data come from a study of read filtering for tumor transcriptome and immune sequencing. Turning to the study itself: Transcriptome libraries were built from DNase-treated RNA. Findings and limits, study-wide: In IR-seq, single-read clonotypes were approximately 83% of clonotypes but 3.5% to 4% of reads. Even smaller IR-seq throughput identified most shared clonotypes. The sorted CD138-negative fraction was a mixed bone marrow immune population, not purified T cells.

Molecular barcoded adaptors covering alpha/delta and beta/gamma chains were used on about 390 ng RNA. TCRdb re-analysed the reads in MiXCR, keeping a single row per CDR3 protein. The sample has roughly 68,000 distinct CDR3 sequences, around 14% seen once. The CDR3 contains 16 residues. Germline-derived CDR1 and CDR2 are SGHVS and FQNEAQ. V gave up 1 base and J gave up 4 bases; unmatched junction bases: 3. This clonotype originated in a donor at least 40 years old with multiple myeloma. This chain links TRBV7-8 with TRBJ2-1; 11 bases are a match to TRBD2. The sequenced sample consisted of a population of CD138-negative cells sorted from bone marrow. CDR3 sequence: CASSLGLAGLYNEQFF. The DNA for the CDR3 is TGTGCCAGCAGCTTAGGACTAGCGGGACTGTACAATGAGCAGTTCTTC. Drawing the rest from reference TRBV7-8 and TRBJ2-1, the complete variable domain is GAGVSQSPRYKVAKRGQDVALRCDPISGHVSLFWYQQALGQGPEFLTYFQNEAQLDKSGLPSDRFFAERPEGSVSTLKIQRTQQEDSAVYLCASSLGLAGLYNEQFFGPGTRLTVL.